One and the same sample provided the 22 T cell receptor beta chains below, sequenced in a study of CD8 T cells in ankylosing spondylitis. TCRdb itself ran the 5' RACE reads through MiXCR, one entry per CDR3 protein. The repertoire has 240,000 or so distinct CDR3 sequences, about 11% of them found once; the top ten carry around 7%. The sample comprised blood, either unsorted or a sorted T cell fraction (not recorded which). The receptors originated from a male donor with ankylosing spondylitis or in good health (not recorded which).

This clonotype was picked up many times. V is TRBV20-1 and J is TRBJ1-1, with TRBD1 matching 9 bases. CDR1 and CDR2 (germline): DFQATT, SNEGSKA (reference sequence). This CDR3 has 15 residues. With V trimmed by 3 bases and J by 5 bases, 10 bases remained unmatched. The CDR3 region is CSASVPDRGGTEAFF. CDR3 DNA sequence: TGCAGTGCTAGTGTCCCGGACAGGGGCGGGACTGAAGCTTTCTTT.

This chain links TRBV5-1 with TRBJ2-1; the match to TRBD2 covers 7 bases. The J segment lost 1 base and the V segment lost 5 bases, leaving 12 bases of the junction unmatched. CDR3 length: 17 amino acids. Germline CDR1 and CDR2: SGHRS and YFSETQ. The CDR3 DNA follows: TGCGCCAGCAGACCCGGGACTATCGTAAAGTCCTACAATGAGCAGTTCTTC. Translation: CASRPGTIVKSYNEQFF.

This clonotype was observed many times. This chain links TRBV5-1 with TRBJ2-1; D is perhaps TRBD1 (6 bases). V was clipped by 3 bases and J by 4 bases, with 14 bases between them. CDR1 is SGHRS, CDR2 YFSETQ, per germline. The CDR3 loop spans 15 amino acids. The CDR3 region has the DNA TGCGCCAGCAGCTCTGCAGGGGAAAAGTACAATGAGCAGTTCTTC. This encodes CASSSAGEKYNEQFF. Full variable domain (missing parts from reference TRBV5-1 and TRBJ2-1): KAGVTQTPRYLIKTRGQQVTLSCSPISGHRSVSWYQQTPGQGLQFLFEYFSETQRNKGNFPGRFSGRQFSNSRSEMNVSTLELGDSALYLCASSSAGEKYNEQFFGPGTRLTVL.

V and J are TRBV7-2 and TRBJ1-2; unclear D gene. The CDR3 has 14 residues. V lost 1 base to trimming and J lost 3 bases, with 9 bases between them. CDR1 SGHTA and CDR2 FQGNSA come from the germline V gene. CDR3 nucleotides: TGTGCCAGCAGCTTAGTCAGTGCAGACTATGGCTACACCTTC. This codes for CASSLVSADYGYTF. Full variable domain (outside the CDR3, taken from reference TRBV7-2 and TRBJ1-2): GAGVSQSPSNKVTEKGKDVELRCDPISGHTALYWYRQSLGQGLEFLIYFQGNSAPDKSGLPSDRFSAERTGGSVSTLTIQRTQQEDSAVYLCASSLVSADYGYTFGSGTRLTVV.

This clonotype was detected only a few times. The V call is TRBV15, the J call TRBJ2-5, with TRBD1 matching 8 bases. This CDR3 is 15 amino acids long. Germline V gene lookup returns CDR1 LNHNV and CDR2 YYDKDF (reference sequence). V shed 5 bases, J shed 1 base, and the junction held 6 bases outside the gene matches. DNA of the CDR3: TGTGCCACCAGCCTCGGACAGGGCGGCCAAGAGACCCAGTACTTC. Its translation: CATSLGQGGQETQYF.

As regards this clonotype: Possible read error: a much larger clone is one base away. The chain uses TRBV20-1 and TRBJ1-1; 7 positions agree with TRBD1. CDR3 length equals 13 residues. Germline CDR1 and CDR2: DFQATT and SNEGSKA (reference sequence). The CDR3 bases are TGCGGTGCGGGGGGACAGATGAACACTGAAGCTTTCTTT. This codes for CGAGGQMNTEAFF.

The V and J genes are TRBV29-1 and TRBJ2-1, with a tentative D call TRBD2 (6 bases). The germline gives CDR1 SQVTM, CDR2 ANQGSEA. V was pared by 5 bases and J by 2 bases, with 10 bases between. The CDR3 extends over 13 amino acids. This chain's CDR3 is CSVHGEAYNEQFF. In DNA, the CDR3 is TGCAGCGTTCATGGGGAGGCCTACAATGAGCAGTTCTTC.

This clonotype has ten or more counts. The chain links TRBV7-3 to TRBJ2-7; perhaps TRBD2 as D (5 bases). Trimming left V 8 bases short and J 3 bases short, with 11 bases between. The CDR3 is 12 residues long. CDR1 and CDR2 from the germline V gene are SGHTA and FQGTGA. Here the CDR3 reads CASAKADYEQYF. CDR3 sequence (DNA): TGTGCCAGCGCCAAAGCGGACTACGAGCAGTACTTC.

This clonotype was counted ten times or more. The chain has TRBV20-1 and TRBJ1-2; unclear D gene. The CDR3 contains 12 residues. Germline CDR1 DFQATT, CDR2 SNEGSKA (reference sequence). V was shortened by 3 bases and J by 5 bases, with 10 bases between the two germline ends. This CDR3 reads CSARLTDYGYTF. Here the CDR3 DNA reads TGCAGTGCTAGGTTGACCGATTATGGCTACACCTTC.

This clonotype was recorded at least ten times. J is TRBJ2-5 and V is TRBV10-3; 9 nucleotides align to TRBD1. V trimming: 6 bases; J trimming: 4 bases; junction bases outside the gene matches: 9. This CDR3 contains 15 residues. The germline V gene has CDR1 ENHRY and CDR2 SYGVKD. The CDR3 DNA reads as TGTGCCATCAGCCCGACAGGGGGAGGGGTAGAGACCCAGTACTTC. Its protein is CAISPTGGGVETQYF.

The CDR3 spells CASSSLWGAEGETQYF. The DNA for the CDR3 is TGTGCCAGCAGTTCCCTTTGGGGGGCAGAGGGGGAGACCCAGTACTTC. This chain connects TRBV12-3 or TRBV12-4 to TRBJ2-5, with D possibly called TRBD1 or TRBD2 (6 bases each). Trimming removed 4 bases at V and 5 bases at J, with 20 bases between. This CDR3 spans 16 amino acids.

This sequence joins TRBV5-1 and TRBJ2-7, with 9 nucleotides matching TRBD1. This CDR3 comprises 15 residues. CDR1 is SGHRS, CDR2 YFSETQ, per germline. J was trimmed by 0 bases and V by 4 bases; bases with no gene match: 5. CDR3 loop: CASSDRDRVSYEQYF. The CDR3 region has the DNA TGCGCCAGCAGCGACCGGGACAGGGTCTCCTACGAGCAGTACTTC.

The V gene is TRBV12-3 or TRBV12-4, the J gene TRBJ1-6; D call uncertain. Trimming stripped 1 base from V and 11 bases from J, with 3 bases between. CDR3 size: 11 residues. The CDR3 DNA sequence: TGTGCCAGCAGTTTAGGGCCACCCCTCCACTTT. It is translated as CASSLGPPLHF.

This clonotype was counted at least ten times. V is TRBV7-9 and J is TRBJ2-5; D not resolved. Germline V CDR1 and CDR2: SEHNR, FQNEAQ (reference sequence). Trimming shortened V by 5 bases and J by 0 bases, and 7 bases separated the two germline ends. This CDR3 region has 13 residues. The CDR3 sequence: CASSLRDQETQYF. The CDR3, as DNA: TGTGCCAGCAGCCTCCGGGACCAAGAGACCCAGTACTTC.

The chain carries TRBV28 and TRBJ2-3, with unresolved D. CDR1 and CDR2 from the germline V gene are MDHEN and SYDVKM. The CDR3 is 13 amino acids. V lost 2 bases and J 1 base, leaving 4 bases between the germline ends. The CDR3 loop is CASSLIRTDTQYF. The CDR3 DNA is TGTGCCAGCAGTTTAATCCGCACAGATACGCAGTATTTT.

The chain couples TRBV20-1 to TRBJ1-5, with D possibly matching TRBD1 (5 bases). The CDR3 runs to 14 residues. V was trimmed by 0 bases and J by 7 bases, leaving 13 bases between them. Germline CDR1 is DFQATT and CDR2 is SNEGSKA (reference sequence). Written as DNA, the CDR3 is TGCAGTGCTAGAGATCGGGGCGGGTCGCAGCCCCAGCATTTT. It is translated as CSARDRGGSQPQHF.

The V call is TRBV28, the J call TRBJ1-1; a weak D match, TRBD1 (5 bases). V lost 4 bases and J lost 11, with 17 bases in between. Germline CDR1 MDHEN, CDR2 SYDVKM. The CDR3 contains 13 residues. The CDR3 nucleotides read TGTGCCAGCAGTTCTAGGGGAGCGCGGGGTGCTTTCTTT. Protein: CASSSRGARGAFF.

With regard to this clonotype: A much larger clone differs by one base, so this may be a read error. The V gene is TRBV5-1, the J gene TRBJ2-7; D is unclear. The CDR3 extends over 13 amino acids. CDR1 is SGHRS, CDR2 YFSETQ, per germline. The CDR3 DNA reads TGCGCCAGCAGCTTGGGGAATACATACGAGCAGTGCTTC. Amino acid sequence: CASSLGNTYEQCF.

This clonotype was observed a few times. CDR3 region: CSASLHRDKVPGELFF. CDR3 nucleotide sequence: TGCAGTGCTAGCCTTCACCGGGACAAAGTCCCCGGGGAGCTGTTTTTT. This chain uses TRBV20-1 with TRBJ2-2; D perhaps matches TRBD1 (6 bases). In germline, CDR1 is DFQATT, CDR2 SNEGSKA (reference sequence). CDR3 length equals 16 residues. V was clipped by 3 bases and J by 6 bases, with 20 bases between them.

This clonotype appeared once. The chain joins TRBV20-1 to TRBJ2-7; 7 bases map to TRBD2. The CDR3 covers 14 residues. Germline lookup yields CDR1 DFQATT and CDR2 SNEGSKA (reference sequence). J was trimmed by 6 bases and V by 0 bases; bases with no gene match: 8. CDR3 nucleotides: TGCAGTGCTAGAGATGTCGCGGGGGTGGGCGAGCAGTACTTC. Translation: CSARDVAGVGEQYF.

This clonotype was counted only a few times. The chain combines TRBV28 with TRBJ2-5; tentative D call: TRBD2 (5 bases). V lost 8 bases to trimming and J lost 9 bases, with 19 bases between them. The germline CDR1 and CDR2 sequences are MDHEN and SYDVKM. This CDR3 comprises 13 residues. In DNA, the CDR3 is TGTGCCAGCCGGGAACCCATGGGTGGGGCCCAGTACTTC. Amino acids: CASREPMGGAQYF. Together with reference TRBV28 and TRBJ2-5, the CDR3 gives the full variable domain: DVKVTQSSRYLVKRTGEKVFLECVQDMDHENMFWYRQDPGLGLRLIYFSYDVKMKEKGDIPEGYSVSREKKERFSLILESASTNQTSMYLCASREPMGGAQYFGPGTRLLVL.

This clonotype was observed at least ten times. V usage is TRBV29-1 and J usage is TRBJ1-1; D call uncertain. This CDR3 contains 13 residues. V gave up 0 bases and J gave up 1 base, with 6 bases separating them. In germline, CDR1 is SQVTM, CDR2 ANQGSEA. The CDR3 sequence is CSVEDRKNTEAFF. The CDR3 DNA follows: TGCAGCGTTGAAGATCGCAAGAACACTGAAGCTTTCTTT.